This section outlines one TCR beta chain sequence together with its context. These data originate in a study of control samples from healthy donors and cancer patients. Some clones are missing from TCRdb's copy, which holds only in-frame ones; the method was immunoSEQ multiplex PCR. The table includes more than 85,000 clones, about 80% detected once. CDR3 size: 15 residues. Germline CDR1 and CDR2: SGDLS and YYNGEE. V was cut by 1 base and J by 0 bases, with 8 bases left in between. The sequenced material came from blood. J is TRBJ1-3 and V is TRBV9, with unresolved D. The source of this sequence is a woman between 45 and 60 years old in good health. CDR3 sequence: CASSVSGSSGNTIYF. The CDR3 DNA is TGTGCCAGCAGCGTAAGCGGCAGCTCTGGAAACACCATATATTTT.